Following are 19 T cell receptor beta chains from one sample sequenced in a study of a mutant IDH1 vaccine in newly diagnosed glioma. Time point in this sample: baseline, week 1 (first vaccination visit). The treatment here: pre-vaccination baseline after standard-of-care therapy. TCRdb's copy holds only in-frame clones and misses some; the assay was immunoSEQ multiplex PCR. This table holds roughly 68,000 clones, 79% found once. Specimen: PBMCs, collected from a glioma patient treated with radiotherapy, temozolomide or both. All receptors derive from a man aged 50-60 years with glioma.

The rearrangement links TRBV9 to TRBJ2-7; TRBD1 matches 8 bases. This CDR3 is built from 14 residues. With V trimmed by 4 bases and J by 4 bases, 7 bases remained unmatched. Germline lookup yields CDR1 SGDLS and CDR2 YYNGEE. The CDR3, as DNA: TGTGCCAGCAGCAAGGGGACAGGCGGATACGAGCAGTACTTC. It translates to CASSKGTGGYEQYF.

The chain is built from TRBV23-1 and TRBJ1-2; TRBD1 matches 8 bases. TRBV23-1 is an ORF for which the function is uncertain. The CDR3 is 18 amino acids. V gave up 7 bases and J gave up 2 bases; unmatched junction bases: 18. CDR3 bases: TGCGCCAGCACTCGGACAGGGAGAGAATTAAGCTCGAACTATGGCTACACCTTC. Amino acid sequence: CASTRTGRELSSNYGYTF.

V gene TRBV19 combines with J gene TRBJ2-1; D may be TRBD2 (5 bases). The CDR3 sequence is 12 residues long. Looked up from germline, CDR1 is LNHDA and CDR2 is SQIVND (reference sequence). The germline V and J ends were trimmed by 6 bases and 4 bases, with 7 bases remaining between them. CDR3 protein: CASRSGYNEQFF. In nucleotides, the CDR3 is TGTGCCAGTAGGAGCGGTTACAATGAGCAGTTCTTC.

V gene TRBV18 combines with J gene TRBJ1-3, with 9 nucleotides matching TRBD1. V gave up 2 bases and J gave up 4 bases; unmatched junction bases: 6. CDR3 length equals 16 residues. Germline assignment: CDR1 KGHSH and CDR2 LQKENI. This chain's CDR3 is CASSPNPGTGGNTIYF. CDR3 DNA sequence: TGTGCCAGCTCACCAAACCCCGGGACAGGGGGAAACACCATATATTTT.

The rearrangement uses TRBV19 and TRBJ1-5; 9 bases are shared with TRBD1. Per germline, CDR1 LNHDA and CDR2 SQIVND (reference sequence). J gave up 6 bases and V 6 bases, and 9 bases lay outside the gene matches. CDR3 length: 15 residues. As DNA, the CDR3 is TGTGCCAGTAGCATTACAGGGGGCTTAGGTCAGCCCCAGCATTTT. Protein: CASSITGGLGQPQHF.

This chain links TRBV18 with TRBJ2-5, with D possibly being TRBD1 (6 bases). The CDR3 loop spans 16 amino acids. V was shortened by 1 base and J by 0 bases, with 12 bases between the two germline ends. The germline gives CDR1 KGHSH, CDR2 LQKENI. CDR3 DNA sequence: TGTGCCAGCTCACCACAGGGACATCGGTACCAAGAGACCCAGTACTTC. Its translation is CASSPQGHRYQETQYF.

The J gene is TRBJ2-1, the V gene TRBV14; 8 positions match TRBD2. Unmatched junction bases numbered 6, after V lost 0 bases and J lost 5 bases. Germline CDR1 and CDR2: SGHDN and FVKESK. The CDR3 runs to 16 residues. The CDR3 here is CASSQEKRGLHNEQFF. CDR3 bases: TGTGCCAGCAGCCAAGAAAAGCGGGGGCTCCACAATGAGCAGTTCTTC.

The gene calls are TRBV29-1 and TRBJ2-3, with D perhaps matching TRBD1 or TRBD2 (5 bases each). Germline V gene data show CDR1 as SQVTM and CDR2 as ANQGSEA. Trimming removed 7 bases from V and 0 bases from J, with 5 bases in between. The CDR3 runs 11 residues. CDR3 loop: CSGDSTDTQYF. CDR3 nucleotides: TGCAGCGGGGACAGCACAGATACGCAGTATTTT.

This CDR3 is CACRDGYSPLHF. The DNA for the CDR3 is TGTGCCTGTAGGGACGGCTACTCACCCCTCCACTTT. The chain links TRBV30 to TRBJ1-6; weak D call: TRBD1 (5 bases). CDR3 size: 12 residues. Looked up from germline, CDR1 is GTSNPN and CDR2 is SVGIG (reference sequence). Deletions cut 6 bases from V and 10 bases from J, with 13 bases between.

The chain has TRBV7-2 and TRBJ2-5, with 8 bases identical to TRBD2. The CDR3 is 15 residues long. V dropped 3 bases and J dropped 2; count of bases not matched to a gene: 5. CDR1 and CDR2 from the germline V gene are SGHTA and FQGNSA. The CDR3 nucleotides read TGTGCCAGCAGCTTCTTAGCGGGGCGACAAGAGACCCAGTACTTC. This gives the protein CASSFLAGRQETQYF.

V usage is TRBV7-2 and J usage is TRBJ1-5, with a tentative D call TRBD1 (5 bases). Germline lookup yields CDR1 SGHTA and CDR2 FQGNSA. The CDR3 is 17 amino acids. V was shortened by 1 base and J by 0 bases, with 13 bases between the two germline ends. The CDR3 region is CASSLVAGPYSNQPQHF. The CDR3 DNA reads as TGTGCCAGCAGCTTAGTTGCGGGACCTTATAGCAATCAGCCCCAGCATTTT.

The genes are TRBV6-5 and TRBJ1-2, with D hard to call. This CDR3 has 13 amino acids. Germline V lookup: CDR1 MNHEY, CDR2 SVGAGI. V was cut by 5 bases and J by 1 base, with 8 bases left in between. The CDR3 nucleotides read TGTGCCAGCAGTCCCATCAATAACTATGGCTACACCTTC. It specifies CASSPINNYGYTF.

This chain links TRBV14 with TRBJ2-2; D unresolved. CDR1 is SGHDN and CDR2 is FVKESK in the germline V gene. Trimming stripped 4 bases from V and 10 bases from J, with 13 bases between. The CDR3 runs to 13 residues. CDR3 nucleotide sequence: TGTGCCAGCAGCCTTCAGCGCGGCACGGAGCTGTTTTTT. The encoded protein is CASSLQRGTELFF.

The V and J genes are TRBV5-6 and TRBJ1-2; D is uncertain. Trimming removed 3 bases from V and 5 bases from J, with 8 bases in between. The CDR3 contains 12 residues. Germline CDR1 SGHDT, CDR2 YYEEEE. CDR3 sequence: CASSSYSYGYTF. The CDR3 region has the DNA TGTGCCAGCAGCTCTTACAGTTATGGCTACACCTTC.

This chain uses TRBV6-1 with TRBJ1-5; 9 bases fit TRBD1. Germline CDR1 reads MNHNS; CDR2 reads SASEGT. The CDR3 loop spans 15 amino acids. Trimming removed 6 bases from V and 6 bases from J; junction bases left unmatched: 9. For the CDR3, the DNA is TGTGCCAGCAGGGTAGAGGGGACAGGGATTCAGCCCCAGCATTTT. It encodes CASRVEGTGIQPQHF.

In this sample, this clone turned up a few times. V usage is TRBV7-9 and J usage is TRBJ1-2; 7 bases line up with TRBD1. V gave up 3 bases and J gave up 3 bases; unmatched junction bases: 4. This CDR3 is 14 amino acids long. Germline V gene lookup returns CDR1 SEHNR and CDR2 FQNEAQ (reference sequence). CDR3 bases: TGTGCCAGCAGCTTTCTTGACAGGGACTATGGCTACACCTTC. This gives the protein CASSFLDRDYGYTF.

V and J are TRBV4-2 and TRBJ1-3, with D possibly being TRBD1 (6 bases). The V and J ends lost 3 bases and 1 base respectively, with 16 bases between them. This CDR3 has 17 amino acids. CDR1 is LGHNA and CDR2 is YNFKEQ in the germline V gene. CDR3: CASSQVTGGQSGNTIYF. The CDR3 coding sequence is TGTGCCAGCAGCCAGGTAACGGGTGGACAGTCTGGAAACACCATATATTTT.

The chain is built from TRBV12-5 and TRBJ2-1; 10 bases fit TRBD2. V dropped 3 bases and J dropped 0; count of bases not matched to a gene: 5. Germline-derived CDR1 and CDR2 are LGHNT and FRNRAP. The CDR3 loop spans 17 amino acids. CDR3 loop: CASGFTTSGASYNEQFF. CDR3 nucleotide sequence: TGTGCTAGTGGTTTCACAACTAGCGGGGCCTCCTACAATGAGCAGTTCTTC.

The chain couples TRBV4-2 to TRBJ2-7, with 8 bases that match TRBD1. The CDR3 consists of 16 residues. V was clipped by 3 bases and J by 0 bases; unmatched bases: 7. Germline V CDR1 and CDR2: LGHNA, YNFKEQ. The CDR3 DNA is TGTGCCAGCAGCCATGGGCCAGGGGGCAACTCCTACGAGCAGTACTTC. Its translation: CASSHGPGGNSYEQYF.